This T cell receptor beta chain stems from a study of molecular identifiers for immune sequencing clone quantification. This clonotype has more than one count but fewer than ten. TCRdb reanalysed the PCR reads using MiXCR and keeps one entry per CDR3 protein. This sample has about half a million distinct CDR3 sequences; around 23% occur once, and the top ten carry around 0.78%. Germline CDR1 reads SGHRS; CDR2 reads YFSETQ. The junction had 11 bases not matched to a gene; V was cut back by 0 bases and J by 3 bases. This CDR3 has 17 residues. This receptor was obtained from a human donor in good health. Some libraries in this study had Jurkat cell RNA spiked in. Sequencing input: naive CD8+ T cells from blood, with Jurkat cell RNA spiked in. Noted subset: FACS-sorted CD8+CD4-CCR7+CD45RA+ naive T cells. The rearrangement links TRBV5-1 to TRBJ1-1; 7 nucleotides agree with TRBD1. CDR3 protein: CASSLVPRGSGDTEAFF. The DNA for the CDR3 is TGCGCCAGCAGCTTGGTACCCAGGGGGAGTGGAGACACTGAAGCTTTCTTT.